Reported below is one T cell receptor beta chain. Germline CDR1 reads MGHRA; CDR2 reads YSYEKL. The V end was cut by 0 bases, the J end by 4 bases, with 13 bases between. The CDR3 loop spans 16 amino acids. In the original processing: How many nucleated cells were present was estimated from reference gene primer amplification. Clones were sequenced by immunoSEQ multiplex PCR, and TCRdb holds only the in-frame ones, with some missing. V and J calls and clone size come straight from that table; D and trimming were deduced from the DNA. The sample carries roughly 340,000 clones, around nine tenths recorded once. This entry belongs to a study of blood T cell repertoires in COVID-19. Whole-study context: T cells, B-cell-depleted T cells, or PBMCs provided the cDNA or gDNA that served as material.

Seattle patients were enrolled during active infection and followed longitudinally. This chain joins TRBV4-1 and TRBJ2-1, with D possibly being TRBD1 (5 bases). The source material was peripheral blood. The receptor was isolated from a woman in her 70s with COVID-19, enrolled during active disease. The CDR3 region has the DNA TGCGCCAGCAGCCAAGAAGAGACAGCCCCTTACAATGAGCAGTTCTTC. Its translation: CASSQEETAPYNEQFF.